The T cell receptor (beta chain) under discussion was sequenced for a study of T cells of healthy individuals. Germline V gives CDR1 PRHDT, CDR2 FYEKMQ (reference sequence). The CDR3 is 14 residues long. About this clonotype itself: This may arise from a read error, as a much more abundant clone is one base away.

TCRdb ran MiXCR on the 5' RACE reads and lists one entry per CDR3 protein. The sample comprises about 96,000 distinct CDR3 sequences, around 17% of which are singletons, and around 6.5% rests with the top ten. The sequence was obtained from a human donor in good health. The chain recombines TRBV13 with TRBJ1-3, with no clear D. CDR3 loop: CVSSFPGSGNTIYF. The CDR3 nucleotides are TGTGTCAGCAGCTTTCCGGGCTCTGGAAACACCATATATTTT.